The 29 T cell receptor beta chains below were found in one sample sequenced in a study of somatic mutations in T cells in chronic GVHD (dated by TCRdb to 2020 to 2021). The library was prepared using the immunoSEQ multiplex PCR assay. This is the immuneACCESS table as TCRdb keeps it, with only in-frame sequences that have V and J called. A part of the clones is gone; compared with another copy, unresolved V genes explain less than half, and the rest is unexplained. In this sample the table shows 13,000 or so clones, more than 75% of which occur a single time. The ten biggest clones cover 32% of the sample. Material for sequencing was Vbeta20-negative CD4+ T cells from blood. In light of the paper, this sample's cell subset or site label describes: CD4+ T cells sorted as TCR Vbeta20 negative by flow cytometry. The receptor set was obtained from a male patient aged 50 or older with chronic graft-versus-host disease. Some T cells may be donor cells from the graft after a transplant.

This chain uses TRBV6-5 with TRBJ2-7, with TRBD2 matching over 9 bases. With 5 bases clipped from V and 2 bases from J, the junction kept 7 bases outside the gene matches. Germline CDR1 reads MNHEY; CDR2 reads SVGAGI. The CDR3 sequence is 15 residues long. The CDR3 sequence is CASSVSGSGAYEQYF. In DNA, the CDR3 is TGTGCCAGCAGTGTTAGCGGGAGCGGGGCCTACGAGCAGTACTTC.

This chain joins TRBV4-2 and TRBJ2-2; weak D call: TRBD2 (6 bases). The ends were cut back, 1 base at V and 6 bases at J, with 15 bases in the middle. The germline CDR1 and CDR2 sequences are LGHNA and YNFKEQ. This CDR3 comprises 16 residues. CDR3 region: CASSQVVGLRPGELFF. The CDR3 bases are TGTGCCAGCAGCCAAGTGGTGGGACTTCGGCCCGGGGAGCTGTTTTTT.

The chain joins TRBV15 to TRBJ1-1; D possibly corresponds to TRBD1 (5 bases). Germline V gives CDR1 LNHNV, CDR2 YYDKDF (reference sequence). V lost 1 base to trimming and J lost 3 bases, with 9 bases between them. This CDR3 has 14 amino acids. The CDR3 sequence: CATSRGGADTEAFF. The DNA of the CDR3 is TGTGCCACCAGCAGAGGGGGCGCCGACACTGAAGCTTTCTTT.

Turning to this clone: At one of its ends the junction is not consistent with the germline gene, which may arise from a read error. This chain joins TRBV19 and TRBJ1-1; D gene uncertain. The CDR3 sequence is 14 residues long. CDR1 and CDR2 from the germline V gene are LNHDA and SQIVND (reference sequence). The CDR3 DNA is TGTGCCAGTAGCATAGAGGAGATGAACACTGAAGCTTTCTTT. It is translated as CASSIEEMNTEAFF.

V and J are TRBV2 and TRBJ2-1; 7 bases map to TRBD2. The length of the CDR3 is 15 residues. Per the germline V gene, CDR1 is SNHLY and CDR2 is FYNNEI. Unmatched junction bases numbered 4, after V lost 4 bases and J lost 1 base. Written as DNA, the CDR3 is TGTGCCAGCAGTGGGACGGGGGGTTCCTACAATGAGCAGTTCTTC. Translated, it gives CASSGTGGSYNEQFF.

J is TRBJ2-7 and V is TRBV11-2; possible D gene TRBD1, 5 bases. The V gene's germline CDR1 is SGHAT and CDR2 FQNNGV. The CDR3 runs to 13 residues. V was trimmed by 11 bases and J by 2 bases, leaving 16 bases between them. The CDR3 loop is CAAKPTGAYEQYF. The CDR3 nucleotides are TGTGCCGCAAAACCAACAGGAGCCTACGAGCAGTACTTC.

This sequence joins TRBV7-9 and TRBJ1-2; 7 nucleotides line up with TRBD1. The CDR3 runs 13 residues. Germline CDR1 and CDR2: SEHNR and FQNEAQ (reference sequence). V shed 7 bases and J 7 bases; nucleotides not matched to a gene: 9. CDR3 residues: CASNADREGGYTF. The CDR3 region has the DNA TGTGCCAGCAACGCCGACAGGGAAGGTGGCTACACCTTC.

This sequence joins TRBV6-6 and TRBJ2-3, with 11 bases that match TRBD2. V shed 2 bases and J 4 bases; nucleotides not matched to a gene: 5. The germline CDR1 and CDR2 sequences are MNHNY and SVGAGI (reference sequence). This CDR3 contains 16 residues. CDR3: CASSYGLAGGPDTQYF. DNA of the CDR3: TGTGCCAGCAGTTACGGTCTAGCGGGGGGCCCAGATACGCAGTATTTT.

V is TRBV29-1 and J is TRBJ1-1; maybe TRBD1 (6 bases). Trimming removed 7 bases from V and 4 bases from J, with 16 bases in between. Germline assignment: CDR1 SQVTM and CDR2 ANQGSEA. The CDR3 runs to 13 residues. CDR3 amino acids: CSGNRDRGTEAFF. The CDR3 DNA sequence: TGCAGCGGTAACAGGGACCGTGGCACTGAAGCTTTCTTT.

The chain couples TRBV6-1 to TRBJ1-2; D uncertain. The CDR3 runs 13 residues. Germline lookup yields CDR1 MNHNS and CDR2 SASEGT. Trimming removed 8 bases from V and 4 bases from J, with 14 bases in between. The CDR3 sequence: CASGGRAGYGYTF. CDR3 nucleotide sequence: TGTGCCAGCGGAGGCCGGGCTGGCTATGGCTACACCTTC.

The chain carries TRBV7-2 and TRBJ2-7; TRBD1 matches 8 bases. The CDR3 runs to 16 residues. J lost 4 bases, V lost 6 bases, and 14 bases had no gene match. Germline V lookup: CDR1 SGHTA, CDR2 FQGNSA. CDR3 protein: CASSRLAGQGQYEQYF. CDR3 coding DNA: TGTGCCAGCAGTAGGTTGGCAGGACAGGGTCAATACGAGCAGTACTTC.

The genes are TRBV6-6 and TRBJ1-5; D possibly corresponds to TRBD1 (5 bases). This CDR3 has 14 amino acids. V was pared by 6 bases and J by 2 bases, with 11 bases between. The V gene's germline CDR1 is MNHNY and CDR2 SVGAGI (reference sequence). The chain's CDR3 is CASSRRGGNQPQHF. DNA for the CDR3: TGTGCCAGCAGCAGACGGGGGGGCAATCAGCCCCAGCATTTT.

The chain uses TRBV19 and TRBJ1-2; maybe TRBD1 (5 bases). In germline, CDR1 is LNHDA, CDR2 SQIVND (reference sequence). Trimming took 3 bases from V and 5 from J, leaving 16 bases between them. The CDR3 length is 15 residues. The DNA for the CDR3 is TGTGCCAGTAGTATCTTAGGACAAAAAGGGTATGGCTACACCTTC. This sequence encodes CASSILGQKGYGYTF.

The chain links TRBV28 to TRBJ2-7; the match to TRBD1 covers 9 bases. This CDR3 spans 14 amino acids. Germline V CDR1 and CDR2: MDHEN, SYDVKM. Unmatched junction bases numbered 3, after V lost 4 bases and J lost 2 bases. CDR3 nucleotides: TGTGCCAGCAGTTCCGGGACAGGGACCTACGAGCAGTACTTC. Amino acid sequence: CASSSGTGTYEQYF.

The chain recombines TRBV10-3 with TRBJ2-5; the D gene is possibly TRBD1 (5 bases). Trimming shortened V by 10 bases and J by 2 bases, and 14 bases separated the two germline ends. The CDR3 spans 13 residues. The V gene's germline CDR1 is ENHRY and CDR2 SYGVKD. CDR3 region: CATGQGSQETQYF. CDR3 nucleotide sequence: TGTGCCACAGGTCAGGGATCACAAGAGACCCAGTACTTC.

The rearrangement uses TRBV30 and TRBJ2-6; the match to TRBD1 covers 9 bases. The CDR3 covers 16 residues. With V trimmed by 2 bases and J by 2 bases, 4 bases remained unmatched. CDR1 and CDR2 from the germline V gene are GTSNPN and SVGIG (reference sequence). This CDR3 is CAWSFRDRAGANVLTF. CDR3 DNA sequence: TGTGCCTGGAGTTTCCGGGACAGGGCTGGGGCCAACGTCCTGACTTTC.

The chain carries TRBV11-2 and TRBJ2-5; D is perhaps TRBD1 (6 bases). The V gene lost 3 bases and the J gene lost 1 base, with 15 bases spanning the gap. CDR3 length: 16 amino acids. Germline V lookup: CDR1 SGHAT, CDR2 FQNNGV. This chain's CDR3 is CASSFRQGQGQETQYF. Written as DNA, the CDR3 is TGTGCCAGCAGCTTTCGGCAGGGGCAAGGCCAAGAGACCCAGTACTTC.

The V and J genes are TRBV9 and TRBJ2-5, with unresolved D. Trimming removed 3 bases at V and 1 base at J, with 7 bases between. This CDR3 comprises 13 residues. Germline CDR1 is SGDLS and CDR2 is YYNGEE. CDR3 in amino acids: CASSATFQETQYF. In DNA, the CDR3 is TGTGCCAGCAGCGCAACATTCCAAGAGACCCAGTACTTC.

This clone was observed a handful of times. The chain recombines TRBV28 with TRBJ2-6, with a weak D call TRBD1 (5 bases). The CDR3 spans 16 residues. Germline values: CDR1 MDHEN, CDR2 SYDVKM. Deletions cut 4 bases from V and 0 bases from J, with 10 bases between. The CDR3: CASSSDRHSGANVLTF. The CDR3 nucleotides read TGTGCCAGCAGTTCAGACAGACACTCTGGGGCCAACGTCCTGACTTTC.

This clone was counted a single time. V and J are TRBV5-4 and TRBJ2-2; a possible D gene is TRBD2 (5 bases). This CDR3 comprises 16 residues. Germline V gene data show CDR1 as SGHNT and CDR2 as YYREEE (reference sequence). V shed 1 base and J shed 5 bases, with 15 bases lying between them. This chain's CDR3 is CASSLRTMTKTGELFF. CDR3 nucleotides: TGTGCCAGCAGCTTGCGCACTATGACTAAAACCGGGGAGCTGTTTTTT.

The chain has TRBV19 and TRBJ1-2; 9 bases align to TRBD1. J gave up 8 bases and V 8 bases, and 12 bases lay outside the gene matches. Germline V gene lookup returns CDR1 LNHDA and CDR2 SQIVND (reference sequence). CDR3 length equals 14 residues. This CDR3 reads CASHPLTGGEGYTF. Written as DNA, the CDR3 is TGTGCCAGTCATCCCCTTACAGGGGGCGAAGGCTACACCTTC. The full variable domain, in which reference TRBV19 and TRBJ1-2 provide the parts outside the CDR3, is DGGITQSPKYLFRKEGQNVTLSCEQNLNHDAMYWYRQDPGQGLRLIYYSQIVNDFQKGDIAEGYSVSREKKESFPLTVTSAQKNPTAFYLCASHPLTGGEGYTFGSGTRLTVV.

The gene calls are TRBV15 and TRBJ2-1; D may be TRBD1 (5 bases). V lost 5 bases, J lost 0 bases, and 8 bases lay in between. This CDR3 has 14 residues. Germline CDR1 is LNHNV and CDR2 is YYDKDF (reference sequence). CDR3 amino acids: CATSYRSSYNEQFF. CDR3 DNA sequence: TGTGCCACCAGCTACAGGAGCTCCTACAATGAGCAGTTCTTC. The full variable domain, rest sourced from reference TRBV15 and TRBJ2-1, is DAMVIQNPRYQVTQFGKPVTLSCSQTLNHNVMYWYQQKSSQAPKLLFHYYDKDFNNEADTPDNFQSRRPNTSFCFLDIRSPGLGDTAMYLCATSYRSSYNEQFFGPGTRLTVL.

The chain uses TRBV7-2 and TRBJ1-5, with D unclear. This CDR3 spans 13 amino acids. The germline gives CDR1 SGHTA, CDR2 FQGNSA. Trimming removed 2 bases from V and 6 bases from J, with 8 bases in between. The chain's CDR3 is CASSLRNIQPQHF. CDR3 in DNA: TGTGCCAGCAGCTTAAGAAACATTCAGCCCCAGCATTTT.

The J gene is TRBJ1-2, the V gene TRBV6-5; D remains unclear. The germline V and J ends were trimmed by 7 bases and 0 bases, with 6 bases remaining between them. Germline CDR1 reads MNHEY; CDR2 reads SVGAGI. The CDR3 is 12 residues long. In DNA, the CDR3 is TGTGCCAGCATAGCTCCTAACTATGGCTACACCTTC. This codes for CASIAPNYGYTF.

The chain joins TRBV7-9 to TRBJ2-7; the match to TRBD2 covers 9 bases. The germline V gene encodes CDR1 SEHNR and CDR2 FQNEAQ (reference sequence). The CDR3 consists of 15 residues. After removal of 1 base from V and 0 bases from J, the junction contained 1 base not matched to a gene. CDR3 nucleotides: TGTGCCAGCAGCTTAGGACTAGCGGCCTCCTACGAGCAGTACTTC. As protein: CASSLGLAASYEQYF.

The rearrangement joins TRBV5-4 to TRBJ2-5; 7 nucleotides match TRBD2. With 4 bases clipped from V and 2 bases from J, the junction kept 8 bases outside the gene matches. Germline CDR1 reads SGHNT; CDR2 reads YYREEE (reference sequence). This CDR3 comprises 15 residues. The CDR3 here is CASSRGVTIQETQYF. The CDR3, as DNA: TGTGCCAGCAGCCGGGGGGTCACCATACAAGAGACCCAGTACTTC.

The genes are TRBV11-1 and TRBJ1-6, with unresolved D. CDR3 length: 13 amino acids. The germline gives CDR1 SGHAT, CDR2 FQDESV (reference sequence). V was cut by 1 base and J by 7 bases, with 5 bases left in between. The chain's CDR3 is CASSLVPNSPLHF. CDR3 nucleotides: TGTGCCAGCAGCTTAGTTCCGAATTCACCCCTCCACTTT.

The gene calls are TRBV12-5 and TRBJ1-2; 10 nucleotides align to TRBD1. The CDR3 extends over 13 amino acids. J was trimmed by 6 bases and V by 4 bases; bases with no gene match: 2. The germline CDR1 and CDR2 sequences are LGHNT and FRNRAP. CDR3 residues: CASGYGTGDGYTF. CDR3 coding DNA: TGTGCTAGTGGTTACGGGACAGGGGATGGCTACACCTTC.

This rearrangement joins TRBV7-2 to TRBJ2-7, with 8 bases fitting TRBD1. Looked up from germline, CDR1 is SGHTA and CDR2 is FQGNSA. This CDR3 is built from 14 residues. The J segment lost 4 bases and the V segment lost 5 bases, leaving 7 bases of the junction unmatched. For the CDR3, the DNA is TGTGCCAGCAGCCCCGGGACAGGACTGTACGAGCAGTACTTC. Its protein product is CASSPGTGLYEQYF.